The TCR beta chain under discussion was sequenced for a study of T cells in Graves' hyperthyroidism and ophthalmopathy. Points from the study as a whole: Ophthalmopathy and stable hyperthyroidism were told apart by a 13 V-J model.

When ophthalmopathy did not progress within 18 months, Graves' hyperthyroidism was considered stable. Among the patients, aged 18 to 65, hyperthyroidism was newly diagnosed and had lasted under 2 months. The CDR3 covers 18 residues. The germline V gene has CDR1 SGHDN and CDR2 FVKESK. Trimming removed 0 bases at V and 5 bases at J, with 19 bases between. Comment on this clonotype: Its antigen remains unknown.

Regions amplified from RNA transcripts were the TCR beta CDR3 regions. The TCR CDR3 first-round RT-PCR relied on the HTBI primer set. TCRdb redid the calling of the multiplex PCR reads with MiXCR, one entry per CDR3 protein. The top ten hold under 20% of the sample, which has around 560,000 distinct CDR3 sequences, approximately 15% seen once. The chain carries TRBV14 and TRBJ1-4; no clear D. Sequencing was performed on blood. The source of this sequence is a woman younger than 35 with Graves' hyperthyroidism. CDR3 sequence (DNA): TGTGCCAGCAGCCAAGAGCCTCAGACATTTGGGCAGAATGAAAAACTGTTTTTT. Its protein is CASSQEPQTFGQNEKLFF.